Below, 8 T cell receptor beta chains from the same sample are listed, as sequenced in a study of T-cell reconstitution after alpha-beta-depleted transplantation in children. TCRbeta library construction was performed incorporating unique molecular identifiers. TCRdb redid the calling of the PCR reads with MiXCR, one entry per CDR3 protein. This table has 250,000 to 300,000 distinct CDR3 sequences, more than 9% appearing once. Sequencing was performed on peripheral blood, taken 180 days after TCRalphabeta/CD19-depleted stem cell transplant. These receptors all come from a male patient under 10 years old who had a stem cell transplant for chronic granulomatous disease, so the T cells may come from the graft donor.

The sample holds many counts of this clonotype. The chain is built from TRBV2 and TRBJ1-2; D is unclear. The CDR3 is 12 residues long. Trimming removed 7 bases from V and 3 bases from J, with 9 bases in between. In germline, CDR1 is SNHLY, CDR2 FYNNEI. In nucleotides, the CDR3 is TGTGCCAGCACTCGGTCCGACTATGGCTACACCTTC. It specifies CASTRSDYGYTF.

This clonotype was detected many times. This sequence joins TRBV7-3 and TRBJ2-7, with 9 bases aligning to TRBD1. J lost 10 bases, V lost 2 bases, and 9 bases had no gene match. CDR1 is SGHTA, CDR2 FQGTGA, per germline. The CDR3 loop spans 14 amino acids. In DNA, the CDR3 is TGTGCCAGCAGCTTAGTTCCGGGACAGGGAGTTCAGTACTTC. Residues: CASSLVPGQGVQYF.

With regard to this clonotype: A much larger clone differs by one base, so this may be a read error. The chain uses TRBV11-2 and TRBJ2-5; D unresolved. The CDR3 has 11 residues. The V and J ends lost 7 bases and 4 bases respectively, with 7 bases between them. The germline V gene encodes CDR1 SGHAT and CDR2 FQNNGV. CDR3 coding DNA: TGTGCCAGCACCAAACTAGAGACCCAGTACTTC. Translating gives CASTKLETQYF.

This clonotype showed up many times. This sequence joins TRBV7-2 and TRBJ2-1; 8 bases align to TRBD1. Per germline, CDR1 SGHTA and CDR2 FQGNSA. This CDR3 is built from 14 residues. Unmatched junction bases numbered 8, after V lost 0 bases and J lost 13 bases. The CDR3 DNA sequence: TGTGCCAGCAGCTTAGCGGGTGCCGACAGGGGCCAGTTCTTC. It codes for CASSLAGADRGQFF.

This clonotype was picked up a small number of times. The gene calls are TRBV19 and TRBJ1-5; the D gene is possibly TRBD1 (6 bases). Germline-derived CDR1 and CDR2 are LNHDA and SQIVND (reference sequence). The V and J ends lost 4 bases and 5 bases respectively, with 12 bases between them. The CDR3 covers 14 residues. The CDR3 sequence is CASSTRDKHQPQHF. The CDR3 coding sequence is TGTGCCAGTAGTACCCGGGACAAACATCAGCCCCAGCATTTT.

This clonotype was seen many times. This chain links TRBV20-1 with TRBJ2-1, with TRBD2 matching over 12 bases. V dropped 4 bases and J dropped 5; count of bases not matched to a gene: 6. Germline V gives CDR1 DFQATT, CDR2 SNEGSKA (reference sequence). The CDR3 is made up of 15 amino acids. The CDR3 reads CSATILAGGDNEQFF. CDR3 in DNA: TGCAGTGCTACCATACTAGCGGGAGGCGACAATGAGCAGTTCTTC.

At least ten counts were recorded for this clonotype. CDR3 amino acids: CSASGQGAFGYTF. For the CDR3, the DNA is TGCAGTGCTAGTGGGCAGGGGGCTTTTGGCTACACCTTC. The V call is TRBV20-1, the J call TRBJ1-2; 8 bases agree with TRBD1. With V trimmed by 3 bases and J by 7 bases, 7 bases remained unmatched. The CDR3 extends over 13 amino acids. Germline assignment: CDR1 DFQATT and CDR2 SNEGSKA (reference sequence).

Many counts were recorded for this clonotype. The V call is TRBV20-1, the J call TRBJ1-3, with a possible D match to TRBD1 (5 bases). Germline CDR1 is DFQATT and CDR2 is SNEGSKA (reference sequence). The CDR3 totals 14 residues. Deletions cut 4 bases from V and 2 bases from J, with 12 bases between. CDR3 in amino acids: CSANSPGTGNTIYF. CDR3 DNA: TGCAGTGCTAATAGCCCAGGGACTGGAAACACCATATATTTT.